Given below is one TCR beta chain in context. This CDR3 region has 15 residues. Germline CDR1 LGHNA, CDR2 YSLEER. V was trimmed by 3 bases and J by 4 bases, leaving 15 bases between them. This entry belongs to a study of blood T cell repertoires in COVID-19. About the study: Whether acute or convalescent, the COVID-19 samples came from the United States, Italy and Spain. The analysed material was cDNA or gDNA that came from T cells, B-cell-depleted T cells, or PBMCs.

In the authors' workflow: Quantification of nucleated cells was approximated via reference gene primer amplification. Only in-frame clones appear in the TCRdb table, and some are missing; sequencing was by immunoSEQ multiplex PCR. For V, J and clone size, that table is used; D and trimming come from the DNA. Of tens of thousands of clones in the sample, roughly 88% were seen once. The sample taken for sequencing was peripheral blood. The V call is TRBV4-3, the J call TRBJ1-2; D perhaps matches TRBD1 (5 bases). This TCR was sampled from a man aged 45 to 65 with active COVID-19. The DNA for the CDR3 is TGCGCCAGCAGCCAGGATCAGACAGCCACCTATGGCTACACCTTC. It codes for CASSQDQTATYGYTF.